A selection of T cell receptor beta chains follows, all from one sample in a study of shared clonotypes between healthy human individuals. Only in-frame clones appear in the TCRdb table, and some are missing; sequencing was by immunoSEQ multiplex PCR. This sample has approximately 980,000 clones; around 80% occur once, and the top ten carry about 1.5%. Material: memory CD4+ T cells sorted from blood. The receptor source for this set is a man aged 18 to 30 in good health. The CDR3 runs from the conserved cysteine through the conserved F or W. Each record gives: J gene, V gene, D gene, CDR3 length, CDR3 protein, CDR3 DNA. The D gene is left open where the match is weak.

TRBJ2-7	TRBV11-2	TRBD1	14	CASSWDRPSYEQYF	TGTGCCAGCAGCTGGGACAGGCCGTCCTACGAGCAGTACTTC
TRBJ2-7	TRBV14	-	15	CASSQYRGDLYEQYF	TGTGCCAGCAGCCAATACCGGGGCGATCTCTACGAGCAGTACTTC
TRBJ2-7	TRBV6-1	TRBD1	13	CASTSGQGFEQYF	TGTGCCAGCACCTCGGGACAGGGGTTCGAGCAGTACTTC
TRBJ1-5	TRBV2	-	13	CASSREGGQPQHF	TGTGCCAGCAGCCGGGAGGGGGGTCAGCCCCAGCATTTT
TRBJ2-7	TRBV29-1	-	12	CSVGSVSGEQYF	TGCAGCGTTGGCAGCGTCTCAGGCGAGCAGTACTTC
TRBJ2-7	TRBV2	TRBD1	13	CASSGQGGYEQYF	TGTGCCAGCAGCGGACAGGGAGGCTACGAGCAGTACTTC
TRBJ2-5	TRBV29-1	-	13	CSVEEGGKETQYF	TGCAGCGTTGAAGAGGGCGGGAAGGAGACCCAGTACTTC
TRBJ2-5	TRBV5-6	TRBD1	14	CASSPQDRGKTQYF	TGTGCCAGCAGCCCACAGGACAGGGGGAAGACCCAGTACTTC
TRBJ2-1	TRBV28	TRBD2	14	CASSPYGGYNEQFF	TGTGCCAGCAGTCCTTACGGGGGGTACAATGAGCAGTTCTTC
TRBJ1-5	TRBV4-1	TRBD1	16	CASSQDSTGGLQPQHF	TGCGCCAGCAGCCAAGATTCGACAGGGGGTCTTCAGCCCCAGCATTTT
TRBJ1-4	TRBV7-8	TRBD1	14	CASSPGTGNEKLFF	TGTGCCAGCAGCCCCGGGACAGGGAACGAAAAACTGTTTTTT
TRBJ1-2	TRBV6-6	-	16	CASSYSVGQGTNGYTF	TGTGCCAGCAGTTACTCGGTCGGTCAGGGGACGAATGGCTACACCTTC
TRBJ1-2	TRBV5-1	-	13	CASSPSGDYGYTF	TGCGCCAGCAGCCCGTCCGGGGACTATGGCTACACCTTC
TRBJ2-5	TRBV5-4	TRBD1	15	CASSFPGTAQETQYF	TGTGCCAGCAGCTTTCCGGGGACAGCCCAAGAGACCCAGTACTTC
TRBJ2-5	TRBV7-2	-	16	CASSLAPPTAQETQYF	TGTGCCAGCAGCTTAGCCCCTCCTACCGCCCAAGAGACCCAGTACTTC
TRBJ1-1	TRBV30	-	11	CASYRNTEAFF	TGTGCCTCGTACAGGAACACTGAAGCTTTCTTT
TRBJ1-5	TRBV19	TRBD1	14	CASSTRTGNQPQHF	TGTGCCAGTAGTACCCGGACAGGGAATCAGCCCCAGCATTTT
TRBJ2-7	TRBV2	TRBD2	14	CASTSSGGPGEQYF	TGTGCCAGCACCTCTAGCGGGGGGCCGGGGGAGCAGTACTTC
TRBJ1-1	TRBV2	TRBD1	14	CASSGDSAYTEAFF	TGTGCCAGCAGTGGGGACAGCGCATACACTGAAGCTTTCTTT
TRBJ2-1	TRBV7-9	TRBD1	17	CASSPGQASASYNEQFF	TGTGCCAGCAGCCCAGGACAGGCCTCCGCCTCCTACAATGAGCAGTTCTTC
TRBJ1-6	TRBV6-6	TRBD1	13	CATTGTGNSPLHF	TGTGCCACTACCGGGACAGGGAATTCACCCCTCCACTTT
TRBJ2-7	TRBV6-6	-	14	CASSPPGGAREQYF	TGTGCCAGCAGTCCCCCCGGAGGGGCCAGAGAGCAGTACTTC